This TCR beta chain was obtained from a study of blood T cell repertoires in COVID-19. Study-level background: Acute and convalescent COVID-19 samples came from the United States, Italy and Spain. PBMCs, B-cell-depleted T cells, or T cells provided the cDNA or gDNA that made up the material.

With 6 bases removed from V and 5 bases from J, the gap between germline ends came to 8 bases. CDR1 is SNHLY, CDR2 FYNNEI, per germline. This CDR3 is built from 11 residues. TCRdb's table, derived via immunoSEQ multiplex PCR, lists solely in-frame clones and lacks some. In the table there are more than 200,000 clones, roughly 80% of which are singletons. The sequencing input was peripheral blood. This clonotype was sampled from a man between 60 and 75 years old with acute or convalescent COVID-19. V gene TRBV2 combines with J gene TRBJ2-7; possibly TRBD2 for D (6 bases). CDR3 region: CASRGGDEQYF. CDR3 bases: TGTGCCAGCAGGGGCGGGGACGAGCAGTACTTC.